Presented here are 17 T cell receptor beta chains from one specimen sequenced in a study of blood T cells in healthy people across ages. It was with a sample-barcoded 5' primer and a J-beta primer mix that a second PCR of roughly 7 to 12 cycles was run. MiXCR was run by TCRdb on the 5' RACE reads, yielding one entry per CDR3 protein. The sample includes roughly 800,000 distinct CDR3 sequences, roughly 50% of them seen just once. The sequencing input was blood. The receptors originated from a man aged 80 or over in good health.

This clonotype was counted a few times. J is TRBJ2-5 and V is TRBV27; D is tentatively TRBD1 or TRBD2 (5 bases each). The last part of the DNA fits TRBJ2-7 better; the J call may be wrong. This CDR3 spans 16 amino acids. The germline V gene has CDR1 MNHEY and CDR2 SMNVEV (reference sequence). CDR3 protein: CASKRSKGRTNYEQYF. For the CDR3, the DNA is TGTGCCAGCAAGCGGAGCAAGGGCAGGACAAACTACGAGCAGTACTTC.

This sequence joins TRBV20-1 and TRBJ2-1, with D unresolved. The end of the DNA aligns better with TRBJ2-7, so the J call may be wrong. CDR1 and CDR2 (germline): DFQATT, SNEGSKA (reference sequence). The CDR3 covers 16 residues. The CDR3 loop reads CSARVGSSNSYNEQYF. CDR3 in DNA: TGCAGTGCTAGAGTTGGCAGCTCCAACTCCTACAATGAGCAGTACTTC.

DNA for the CDR3: TGTGCCAGCAGTTATACCCCTTCCTACAATGAGCAGTTCTTC. Translating gives CASSYTPSYNEQFF. The V call is TRBV6-5, the J call TRBJ2-1; D uncertain. V lost 3 bases and J 1 base, leaving 7 bases between the germline ends. The CDR3 extends over 14 amino acids. The germline CDR1 and CDR2 sequences are MNHEY and SVGAGI.

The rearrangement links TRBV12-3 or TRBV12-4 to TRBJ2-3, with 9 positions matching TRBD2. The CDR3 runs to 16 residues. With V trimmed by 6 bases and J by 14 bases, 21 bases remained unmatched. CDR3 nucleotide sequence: TGTGCCAGCAGAAGTAGCGGGAGAAACCCGCACAGATACGCGTATTTT. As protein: CASRSSGRNPHRYAYF.

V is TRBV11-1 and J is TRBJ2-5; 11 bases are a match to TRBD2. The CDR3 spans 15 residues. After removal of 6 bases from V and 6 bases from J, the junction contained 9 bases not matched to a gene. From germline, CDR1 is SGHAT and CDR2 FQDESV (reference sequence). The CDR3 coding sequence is TGTGCCAGCAGTTCGACTAGCGGGGTTGAGAAGACCCAGTACTTC. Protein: CASSSTSGVEKTQYF.

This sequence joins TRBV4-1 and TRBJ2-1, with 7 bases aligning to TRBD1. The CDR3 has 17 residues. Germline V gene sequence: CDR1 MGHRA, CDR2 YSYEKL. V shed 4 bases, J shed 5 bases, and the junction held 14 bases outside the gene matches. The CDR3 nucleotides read TGCGCCAGCAGCCCTTCCTTGACAGGGCCCTGGGACAATGAGCAGTTCTTC. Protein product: CASSPSLTGPWDNEQFF.

Written as DNA, the CDR3 is TGCAGTGCTAGCAGACTAGCGGAGCTTCTGGAGACCCAGTACTTC. This sequence encodes CSASRLAELLETQYF. The chain employs TRBV20-1 and TRBJ2-5; 9 bases agree with TRBD2. The CDR3 sequence is 15 residues long. The germline V gene encodes CDR1 DFQATT and CDR2 SNEGSKA (reference sequence). With 3 bases clipped from V and 5 bases from J, the junction kept 10 bases outside the gene matches.

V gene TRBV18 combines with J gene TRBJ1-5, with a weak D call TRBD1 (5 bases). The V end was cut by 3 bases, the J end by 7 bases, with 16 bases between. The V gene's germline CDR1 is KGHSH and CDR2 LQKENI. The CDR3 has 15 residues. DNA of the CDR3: TGTGCCAGCTCACCGTTGGCAGGGTTTAGGCAGCCCCAGCATTTT. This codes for CASSPLAGFRQPQHF.

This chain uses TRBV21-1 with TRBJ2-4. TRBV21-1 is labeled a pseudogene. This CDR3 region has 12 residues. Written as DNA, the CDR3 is TGTGCCAGCAGCCAACCCCAAAACATTCAGTACTTC. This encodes CASSQPQNIQYF.

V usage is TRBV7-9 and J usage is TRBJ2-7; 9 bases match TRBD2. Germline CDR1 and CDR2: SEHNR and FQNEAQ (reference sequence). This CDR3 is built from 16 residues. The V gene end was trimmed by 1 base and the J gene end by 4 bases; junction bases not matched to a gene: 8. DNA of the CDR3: TGTGCCAGCAGCTTAGGACAGCGGGGGGAACAATACGAGCAGTACTTC. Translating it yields CASSLGQRGEQYEQYF.

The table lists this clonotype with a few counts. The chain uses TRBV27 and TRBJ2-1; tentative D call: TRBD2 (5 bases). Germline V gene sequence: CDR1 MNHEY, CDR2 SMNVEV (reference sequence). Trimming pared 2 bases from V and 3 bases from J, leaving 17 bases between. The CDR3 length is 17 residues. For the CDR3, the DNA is TGTGCCAGCAGTTTACAGATCCGGAGAGGGTTCTACAATGAGCAGTTCTTC. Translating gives CASSLQIRRGFYNEQFF.

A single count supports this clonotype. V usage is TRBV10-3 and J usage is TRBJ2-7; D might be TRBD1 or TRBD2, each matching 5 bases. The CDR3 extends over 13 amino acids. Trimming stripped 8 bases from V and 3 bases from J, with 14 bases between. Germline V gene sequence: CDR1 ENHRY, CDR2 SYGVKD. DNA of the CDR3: TGTGCCATCGGGGGTGGCCAGTACTACGAGCAGTACTTC. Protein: CAIGGGQYYEQYF.

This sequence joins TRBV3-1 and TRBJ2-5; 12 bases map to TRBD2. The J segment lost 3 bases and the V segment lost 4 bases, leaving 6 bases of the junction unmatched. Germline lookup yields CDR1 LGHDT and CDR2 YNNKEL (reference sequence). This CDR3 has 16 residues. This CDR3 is CASSPLGLAGKETQYF. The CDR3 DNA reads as TGTGCCAGCAGCCCTCTCGGACTAGCGGGAAAAGAGACCCAGTACTTC.

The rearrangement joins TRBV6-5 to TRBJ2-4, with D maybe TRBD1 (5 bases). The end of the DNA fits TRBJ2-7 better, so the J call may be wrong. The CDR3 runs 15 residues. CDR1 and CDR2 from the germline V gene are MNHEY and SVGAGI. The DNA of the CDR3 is TGTGCCAGCAGTTATAGGTCAGGGCGGACCTACGAGCAGTACTTC. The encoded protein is CASSYRSGRTYEQYF.

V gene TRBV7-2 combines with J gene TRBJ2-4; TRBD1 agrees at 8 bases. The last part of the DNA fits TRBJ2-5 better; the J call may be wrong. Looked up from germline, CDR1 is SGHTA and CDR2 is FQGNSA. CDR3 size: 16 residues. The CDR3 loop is CASSSSAGTGEETQYF. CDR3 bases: TGTGCCAGCAGCTCATCAGCCGGGACAGGAGAAGAGACCCAGTACTTC.

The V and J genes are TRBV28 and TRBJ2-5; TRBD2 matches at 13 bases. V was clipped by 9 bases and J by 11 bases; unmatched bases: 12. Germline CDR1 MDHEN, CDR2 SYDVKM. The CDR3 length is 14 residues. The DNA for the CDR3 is TGTGCCAGTAGGACTAGCGGGAGTTTCGACGGGCAGTACTTC. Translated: CASRTSGSFDGQYF.

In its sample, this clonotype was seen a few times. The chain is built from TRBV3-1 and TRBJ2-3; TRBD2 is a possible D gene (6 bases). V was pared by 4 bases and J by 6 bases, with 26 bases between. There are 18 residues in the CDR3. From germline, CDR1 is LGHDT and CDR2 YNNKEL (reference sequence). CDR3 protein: CASSLDERASDIMDTQYF. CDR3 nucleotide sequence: TGTGCCAGCAGCCTCGACGAGAGGGCTAGCGATATCATGGATACGCAGTATTTT.